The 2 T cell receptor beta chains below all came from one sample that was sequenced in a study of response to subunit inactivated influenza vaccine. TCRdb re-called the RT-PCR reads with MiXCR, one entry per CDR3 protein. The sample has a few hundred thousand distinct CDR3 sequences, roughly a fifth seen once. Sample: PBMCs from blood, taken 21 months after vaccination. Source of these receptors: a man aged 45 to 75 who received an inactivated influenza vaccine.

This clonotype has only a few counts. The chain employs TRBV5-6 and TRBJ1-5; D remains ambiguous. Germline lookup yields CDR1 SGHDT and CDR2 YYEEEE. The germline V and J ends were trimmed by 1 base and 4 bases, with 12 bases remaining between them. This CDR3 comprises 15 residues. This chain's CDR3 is CASSLRGLRNQPQHF. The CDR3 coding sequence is TGTGCCAGCAGCTTGAGAGGGCTAAGAAATCAGCCCCAGCATTTT.

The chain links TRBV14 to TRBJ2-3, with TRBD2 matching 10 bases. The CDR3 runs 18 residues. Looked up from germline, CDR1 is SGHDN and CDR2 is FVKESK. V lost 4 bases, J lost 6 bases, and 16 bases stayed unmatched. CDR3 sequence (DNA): TGTGCCAGCAGCCGGTATCGGCTAGCGGGGGCCCCGGCGGATACGCAGTATTTT. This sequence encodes CASSRYRLAGAPADTQYF. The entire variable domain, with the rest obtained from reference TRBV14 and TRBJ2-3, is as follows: EAGVTQFPSHSVIEKGQTVTLRCDPISGHDNLYWYRRVMGKEIKFLLHFVKESKQDESGMPNNRFLAERTGGTYSTLKVQPAELEDSGVYFCASSRYRLAGAPADTQYFGPGTRLTVL.